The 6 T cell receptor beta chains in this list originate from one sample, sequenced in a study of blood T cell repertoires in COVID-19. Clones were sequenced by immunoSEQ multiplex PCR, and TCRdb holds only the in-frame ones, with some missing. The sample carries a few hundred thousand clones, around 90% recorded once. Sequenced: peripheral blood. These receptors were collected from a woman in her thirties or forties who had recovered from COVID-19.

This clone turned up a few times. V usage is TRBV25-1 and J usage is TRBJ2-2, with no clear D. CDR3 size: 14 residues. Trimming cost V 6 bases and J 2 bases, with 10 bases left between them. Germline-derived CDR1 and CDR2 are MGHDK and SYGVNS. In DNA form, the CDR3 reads TGTGCCAGCAGCGACTTGACTAACACCGGGGAGCTGTTTTTT. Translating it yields CASSDLTNTGELFF. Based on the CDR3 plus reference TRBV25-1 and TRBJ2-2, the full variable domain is EADIYQTPRYLVIGTGKKITLECSQTMGHDKMYWYQQDPGMELHLIHYSYGVNSTEKGDLSSESTVSRIRTEHFPLTLESARPSHTSQYLCASSDLTNTGELFFGEGSRLTVL.

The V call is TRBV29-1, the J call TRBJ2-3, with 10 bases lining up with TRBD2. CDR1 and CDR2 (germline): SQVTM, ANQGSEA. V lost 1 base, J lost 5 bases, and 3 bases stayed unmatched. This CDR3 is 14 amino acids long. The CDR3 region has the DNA TGCAGCGTTGAAGGAATAGCGGGAGGAGATACGCAGTATTTT. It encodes CSVEGIAGGDTQYF.

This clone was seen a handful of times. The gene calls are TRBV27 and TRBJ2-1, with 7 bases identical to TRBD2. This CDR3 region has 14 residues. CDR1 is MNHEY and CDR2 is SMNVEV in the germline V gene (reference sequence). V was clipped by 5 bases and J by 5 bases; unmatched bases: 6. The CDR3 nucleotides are TGTGCCAGCAGTCCAGCGGGATCCCACAATGAGCAGTTCTTC. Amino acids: CASSPAGSHNEQFF.

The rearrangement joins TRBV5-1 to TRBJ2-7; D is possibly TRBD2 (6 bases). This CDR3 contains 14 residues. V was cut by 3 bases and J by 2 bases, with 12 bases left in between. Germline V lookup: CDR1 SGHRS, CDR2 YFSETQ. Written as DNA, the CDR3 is TGCGCCAGCAGCTGGGAGACTAGACCCTACGAGCAGTACTTC. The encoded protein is CASSWETRPYEQYF.

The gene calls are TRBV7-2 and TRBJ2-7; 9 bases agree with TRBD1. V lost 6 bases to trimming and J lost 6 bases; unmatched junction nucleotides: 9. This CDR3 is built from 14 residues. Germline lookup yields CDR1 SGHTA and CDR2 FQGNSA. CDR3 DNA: TGTGCCAGCAGGGAGCCGGACAGGGGCTCCGAGCAGTACTTC. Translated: CASREPDRGSEQYF.

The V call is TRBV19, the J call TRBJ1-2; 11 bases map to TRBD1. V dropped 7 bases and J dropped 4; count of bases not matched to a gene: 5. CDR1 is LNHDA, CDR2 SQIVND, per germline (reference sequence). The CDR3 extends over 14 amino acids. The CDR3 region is CASNTGQGGYGYTF. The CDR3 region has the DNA TGTGCCAGTAATACGGGACAGGGGGGCTATGGCTACACCTTC.